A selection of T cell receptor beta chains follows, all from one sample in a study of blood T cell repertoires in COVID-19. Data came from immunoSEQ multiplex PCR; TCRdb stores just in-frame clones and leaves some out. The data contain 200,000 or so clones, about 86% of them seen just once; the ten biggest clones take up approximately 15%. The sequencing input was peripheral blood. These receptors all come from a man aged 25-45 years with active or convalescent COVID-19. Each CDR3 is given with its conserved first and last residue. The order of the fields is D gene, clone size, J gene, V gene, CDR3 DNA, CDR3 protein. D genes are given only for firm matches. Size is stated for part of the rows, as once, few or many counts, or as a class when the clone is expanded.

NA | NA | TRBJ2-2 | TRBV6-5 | TGTGCCAGCAGTTCCGGGCGGGGTAGGGACACCGGGGAGCTGTTTTTT | CASSSGRGRDTGELFF
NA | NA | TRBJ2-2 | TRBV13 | TGTGCCAGCAGCCCCTTAGCGCTAACCGGGGAGCTGTTTTTT | CASSPLALTGELFF
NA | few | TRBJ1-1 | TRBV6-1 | TGTGCCAGCAGTGAAGTGACAGTGAGGTTTGAAGCTTTCTTT | CASSEVTVRFEAFF
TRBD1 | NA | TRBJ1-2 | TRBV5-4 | TGTGCCAGCAGCCCCGGGACAGGCGCTAACTATGGCTACACCTTC | CASSPGTGANYGYTF
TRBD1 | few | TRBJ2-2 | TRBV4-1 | TGCGCCAGCACACTGACAGGGGATGGCACCGGGGAGCTGTTTTTT | CASTLTGDGTGELFF
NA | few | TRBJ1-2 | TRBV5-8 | TGTGCCAGCAGCTTAATCCAGGGCTACACCTTC | CASSLIQGYTF
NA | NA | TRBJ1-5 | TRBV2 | TGTGCCAGCAGCCTTCAGGGGAGAGTACGCAATCAGCCCCAGCATTTT | CASSLQGRVRNQPQHF
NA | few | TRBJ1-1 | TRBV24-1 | TGTGCCACCAGTGCGAGGGACACTGAAGCTTTCTTT | CATSARDTEAFF
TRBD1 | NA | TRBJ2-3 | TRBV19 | TGTGCCAGTAGTTACGGGACAGGGGTCACAGATACGCAGTATTTT | CASSYGTGVTDTQYF
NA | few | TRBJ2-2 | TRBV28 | TGTGCCAGCAGTTTGTTCGGCACCGGGGAGCTGTTTTTT | CASSLFGTGELFF
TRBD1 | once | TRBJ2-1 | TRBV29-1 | TGCAGCGTTGATGCATTCTCGGGGACAGGGATCAATGAGCAGTTCTTC | CSVDAFSGTGINEQFF
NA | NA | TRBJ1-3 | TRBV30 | TGTGCCTGGCATGGGGGGTCTGGAAACACCATATATTTT | CAWHGGSGNTIYF
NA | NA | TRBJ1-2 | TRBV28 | TGTGCCAGCAGTTTGCGGGGACGGAACTATGGCTACACCTTC | CASSLRGRNYGYTF
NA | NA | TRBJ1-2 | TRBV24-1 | TGTGCCACCAGTGATTTTGGGGGGTACACCTTC | CATSDFGGYTF
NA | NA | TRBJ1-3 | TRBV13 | TGTGCCAGCATCCAATCGGGGTGGGATAGCTCTGGAAACACCATATATTTT | CASIQSGWDSSGNTIYF
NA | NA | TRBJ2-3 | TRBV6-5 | TGTGCCAGCAGTTTTAATAGCTGGGGCCCAGATACGCAGTATTTT | CASSFNSWGPDTQYF
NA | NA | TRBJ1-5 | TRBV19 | TGTGCCAGTAAGCGAGGGTATCAGCCCCAGCATTTT | CASKRGYQPQHF
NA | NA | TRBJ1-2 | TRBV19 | TGTGCCAGTAGTAAGACAGACTATGGCTACACCTTC | CASSKTDYGYTF
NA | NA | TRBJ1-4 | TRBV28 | TGTGCCAGCAGTTCCCCCGCCCCAGGGCATGAAAAACTGTTTTTT | CASSSPAPGHEKLFF
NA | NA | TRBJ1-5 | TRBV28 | TGTGCCAGCAGACCCTCTGCGGCGCCCCAGCATTTT | CASRPSAAPQHF
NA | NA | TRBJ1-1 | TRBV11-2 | TGTGCCAGCAGCTTAGCCAGAAAGAACACTGAAGCTTTCTTT | CASSLARKNTEAFF
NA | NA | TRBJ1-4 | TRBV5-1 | TGCGCCAGCAGCTTGGACGGTGATGCTAATGAAAAACTGTTTTTT | CASSLDGDANEKLFF
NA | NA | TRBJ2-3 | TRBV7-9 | TGTGCCAGCAGCTTAGTCAGCGTTACTAGCACAGATACGCAGTATTTT | CASSLVSVTSTDTQYF
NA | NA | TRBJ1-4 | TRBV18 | TGTGCCAGCTCACCGCAAACGGGAGAAAAACTGTTTTTT | CASSPQTGEKLFF
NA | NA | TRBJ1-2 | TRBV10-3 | TGTGCCATCAGTGACGGGGAGGTTTATGGCTACACCTTC | CAISDGEVYGYTF
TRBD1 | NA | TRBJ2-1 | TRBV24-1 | TGTGCCACCAGTGATTTAATGGGACAGGGGCGAAAGGGTGAGCAGTTCTTC | CATSDLMGQGRKGEQFF
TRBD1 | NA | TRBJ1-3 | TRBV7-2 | TGTGCCAGCAGCCAGGACAGGGTCTCTGGAAACACCATATATTTT | CASSQDRVSGNTIYF
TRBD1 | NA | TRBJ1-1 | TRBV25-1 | TGTGCCAGCAGTGATGACAGGGTTCTCACTGAAGCTTTCTTT | CASSDDRVLTEAFF
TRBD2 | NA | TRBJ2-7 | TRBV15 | TGTGCCACCAGCAGAGGCCCCTTTACTAGCGGGAGTCATTTAACCGAGCAGTACTTC | CATSRGPFTSGSHLTEQYF
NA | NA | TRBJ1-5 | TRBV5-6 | TGTGCCAGCAGCTTCAGGCAGGGATTTGTTCAGCCCCAGCATTTT | CASSFRQGFVQPQHF
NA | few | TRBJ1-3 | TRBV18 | TGTGCCAGCTCACAACCGACTGGACACTCTGGAAACACCATATATTTT | CASSQPTGHSGNTIYF
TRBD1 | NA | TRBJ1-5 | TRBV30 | TGTGCCTGGACAGCAGGGACAGGGGTCCGTCAGCCCCAGCATTTT | CAWTAGTGVRQPQHF
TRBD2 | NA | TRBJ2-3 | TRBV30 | TGTGCCTGGAGTGTAGGGACCCTAGCGGGAAACACAGATACGCAGTATTTT | CAWSVGTLAGNTDTQYF
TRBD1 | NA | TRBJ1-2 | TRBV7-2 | TGTGCCAGCAGCTACCGTCCAGGGGGCTATGGCTACACCTTC | CASSYRPGGYGYTF
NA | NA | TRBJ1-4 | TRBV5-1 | TGCGCCAGCAGCTTGGATGGGGCGGCGTCTCTTGATGAAAAACTGTTTTTT | CASSLDGAASLDEKLFF
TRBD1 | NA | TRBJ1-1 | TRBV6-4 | TGTGCCAGCAGGGGGACGACGGGACAGGGGGTCACTGAAGCTTTCTTT | CASRGTTGQGVTEAFF
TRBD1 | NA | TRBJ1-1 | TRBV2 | TGTGCCAGCAAGGGGACAGGGGGAATGAGTGCTCCCTTT | CASKGTGGMSAPF
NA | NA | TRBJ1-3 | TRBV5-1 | TGCGCCAGCAGCATGGACACCTCTGGAAACACCATATATTTT | CASSMDTSGNTIYF
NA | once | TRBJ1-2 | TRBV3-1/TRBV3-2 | TGTGCCAGCAAAGGAGAAAACTATGGCTACACCTTC | CASKGENYGYTF
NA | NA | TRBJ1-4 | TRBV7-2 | TGTGCCAGCAGCCGCTCCCCAGGGACTGATGAAAAACTGTTTTTT | CASSRSPGTDEKLFF
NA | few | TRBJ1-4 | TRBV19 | TGTGCCAGCTCCCCCTCCGGACAAAGGGGCGAAAAACTGTTTTTT | CASSPSGQRGEKLFF
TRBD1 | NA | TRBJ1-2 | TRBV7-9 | TGTGCCAGCAGCGTTGCCGGGACAGGAAAAACGTTTAACTATGGCTACACCTTC | CASSVAGTGKTFNYGYTF
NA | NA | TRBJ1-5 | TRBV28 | TGTGCCAGCAGCCGGGGCAGCGGGACTTATCAGCCCCAGCATTTT | CASSRGSGTYQPQHF
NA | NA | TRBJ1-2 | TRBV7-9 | TGTGCCAGCACAGAGTTTAACTATGGCTACACCTTC | CASTEFNYGYTF
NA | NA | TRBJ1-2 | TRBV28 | TGTGCCAGCAGTCCAGGGCACTATGGCTACACCTTC | CASSPGHYGYTF
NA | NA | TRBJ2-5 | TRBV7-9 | TGTGCCAGCAGCACCGAAGCCCGGGACCAAGAGACCCAGTACTTC | CASSTEARDQETQYF
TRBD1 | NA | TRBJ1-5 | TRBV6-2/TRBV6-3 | TGTGCCAGCAGTTACTCGACAGGGTATCAGCCCCAGCATTTT | CASSYSTGYQPQHF
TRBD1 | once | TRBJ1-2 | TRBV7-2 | TGTGCCAGCAGCCTAGGACAGGGCCCCTATGGCTACACCTTC | CASSLGQGPYGYTF
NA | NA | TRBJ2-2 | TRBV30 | TGTGCCTGGACCACGACAGCGAACACCGGGGAGCTGTTTTTT | CAWTTTANTGELFF
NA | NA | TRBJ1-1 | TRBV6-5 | TGTGCCAGCAGTTACTATGGCAGGTTGAACACTGAAGCTTTCTTT | CASSYYGRLNTEAFF
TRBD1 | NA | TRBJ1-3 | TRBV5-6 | TGTGCCAGCAGATCTTCCGGGACAGGGGAATACCCTGGAAACACCATATATTTT | CASRSSGTGEYPGNTIYF
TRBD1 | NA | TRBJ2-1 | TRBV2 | TGTGCCAGCAGTCCCGACAGGGTCGTAGGCTATGAGCAGTTCTTC | CASSPDRVVGYEQFF
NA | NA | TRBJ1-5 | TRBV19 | TGTGCCAGTAGTATTATCCAGGGGAATCAGCCCCAGCATTTT | CASSIIQGNQPQHF
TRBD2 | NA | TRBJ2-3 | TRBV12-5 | TGTGCTAGTGGTTTGTTCCGGGGGGGAAGCACAGATACGCAGTATTTT | CASGLFRGGSTDTQYF
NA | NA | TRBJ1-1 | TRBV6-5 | TGTGCCAGCAAAGAACAGCATAACACTGAAGCTTTCTTT | CASKEQHNTEAFF
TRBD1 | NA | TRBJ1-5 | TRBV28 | TGTGCCAGCAGGGACGGGACAGGTTCCCATCAGCCCCAGCATTTT | CASRDGTGSHQPQHF
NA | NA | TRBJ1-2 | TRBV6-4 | TGTGCCAGACGGACGGGGTATGGCTACACCTTC | CARRTGYGYTF